Presented here are 10 T cell receptor beta chains from one specimen sequenced in a study of response to subunit inactivated influenza vaccine. TCRdb reprocessed the RT-PCR reads with MiXCR, giving one entry per CDR3 protein. The sample has 600,000 to 850,000 distinct CDR3 sequences; 12% to 15% are singletons. Sequenced here: PBMCs from blood, sampled 14 to 15 days before vaccination. Source of these receptors: a man aged 50 to 59 who received an inactivated influenza vaccine.

This clonotype has a handful of counts. The chain has TRBV5-5 and TRBJ2-6; 12 bases fit TRBD2. There are 17 residues in the CDR3. With 2 bases clipped from V and 2 bases from J, the junction kept 2 bases outside the gene matches. Per germline, CDR1 SGHKS and CDR2 YYEKEE (reference sequence). The CDR3 DNA reads as TGTGCCAGCAGCTTACGACTAGCGGGAGCTGGGGCCAACGTCCTGACTTTC. It encodes CASSLRLAGAGANVLTF.

V is TRBV6-5 and J is TRBJ1-6; D remains ambiguous. V gave up 3 bases and J gave up 7 bases, with 13 bases separating them. Germline CDR1 and CDR2: MNHEY and SVGAGI. The CDR3 has 15 residues. In DNA, the CDR3 is TGTGCCAGCAGTTATCAAGGGTTTCTCAATTCACCCCTCCACTTT. It codes for CASSYQGFLNSPLHF.

The chain joins TRBV20-1 to TRBJ2-5; TRBD1 matches 7 bases. The CDR3 is made up of 14 amino acids. V was clipped by 4 bases and J by 2 bases; unmatched bases: 7. Germline V gene sequence: CDR1 DFQATT, CDR2 SNEGSKA (reference sequence). CDR3: CSAKQGTQQETQYF. CDR3 nucleotide sequence: TGCAGTGCTAAACAGGGGACCCAACAAGAGACCCAGTACTTC.

This clonotype was picked up a small number of times. The rearrangement uses TRBV12-3 or TRBV12-4 and TRBJ2-3; possible D gene TRBD2, 5 bases. With 7 bases removed from V and 8 bases from J, the gap between germline ends came to 19 bases. CDR3 size: 14 residues. This CDR3 is CASTNLRRAGTQYF. CDR3 in DNA: TGTGCCAGCACCAATCTCCGGCGGGCGGGTACGCAGTATTTT.

This clonotype has only a few counts. The chain recombines TRBV5-1 with TRBJ1-2; maybe TRBD1 (5 bases). Germline V gene lookup returns CDR1 SGHRS and CDR2 YFSETQ. Deletions cut 4 bases from V and 2 bases from J, with 12 bases between. The CDR3 has 14 residues. The CDR3 DNA is TGCGCCAGCAGCCAAGGGGCCCAGAACTATGGCTACACCTTC. It yields the protein CASSQGAQNYGYTF.

This clonotype has a count of ten or more. V is TRBV12-3 or TRBV12-4 and J is TRBJ1-2, with 7 bases fitting TRBD1. The CDR3 is made up of 17 amino acids. J lost 6 bases, V lost 1 base, and 14 bases had no gene match. DNA of the CDR3: TGTGCCAGCAGTTTAGGACCTCGAAAAGACAGGGATGATGGCTACACCTTC. This gives the protein CASSLGPRKDRDDGYTF.

This clonotype came up many times. The J gene is TRBJ2-5, the V gene TRBV20-1; 7 bases align to TRBD1. Germline CDR1 DFQATT, CDR2 SNEGSKA (reference sequence). Unmatched junction bases numbered 6, after V lost 6 bases and J lost 5 bases. This CDR3 has 12 amino acids. The CDR3 DNA is TGCAGTGCCGAGGGGGCCGCTGAGACCCAGTACTTC. This translates into CSAEGAAETQYF.

The rearrangement uses TRBV4-3 and TRBJ1-4; maybe TRBD1 (5 bases). CDR1 is LGHNA, CDR2 YSLEER, per germline. The CDR3 has 16 amino acids. The V end was cut by 0 bases, the J end by 10 bases, with 18 bases between. CDR3 DNA: TGCGCCAGCAGCCAAGATTTAATAGGTTATGGGGGAAAACTGTTTTTT. This translates into CASSQDLIGYGGKLFF.

For the CDR3, the DNA is TGTGCCAGCAGACAGGGGCCGGACTACGAGCAGTACTTC. Protein product: CASRQGPDYEQYF. The V gene is TRBV2, the J gene TRBJ2-7; 7 bases line up with TRBD1. In germline, CDR1 is SNHLY, CDR2 FYNNEI. V gave up 6 bases and J gave up 3 bases; unmatched junction bases: 5. This CDR3 contains 13 residues.

This clonotype was counted many times. The chain carries TRBV12-3 or TRBV12-4 and TRBJ1-5; 10 nucleotides match TRBD1. Trimming removed 6 bases from V and 2 bases from J; junction bases left unmatched: 4. The CDR3 runs 15 residues. The CDR3 protein is CASSPGQGGNQPQHF. CDR3 DNA: TGTGCCAGCAGCCCCGGACAGGGGGGCAATCAGCCCCAGCATTTT.